A single sample gave rise to the 24 T cell receptor beta chains below, sequenced in a study of CD8 T cells in ankylosing spondylitis. TCRdb called the 5' RACE reads again in MiXCR, with one record for every CDR3 protein. This sample yields just over 150,000 distinct CDR3 sequences, of which approximately 20% are seen a single time; about 7.6% belongs to the top ten. The specimen sequenced was blood, either unsorted or a sorted T cell fraction (not recorded which). Every receptor here comes from a male donor with ankylosing spondylitis or in good health (not recorded which).

This clonotype appeared many times. The chain couples TRBV28 to TRBJ1-2, with 11 bases matching TRBD1. Germline V gives CDR1 MDHEN, CDR2 SYDVKM. The CDR3 sequence is 15 residues long. V shed 5 bases and J 4 bases; nucleotides not matched to a gene: 6. The CDR3 DNA sequence: TGTGCCAGCAGTCGGACAGGGGGCTGGAGCTATGGCTACACCTTC. Amino acids: CASSRTGGWSYGYTF.

The rearrangement links TRBV24-1 to TRBJ2-1; TRBD1 matches 7 bases. This CDR3 has 12 amino acids. V lost 4 bases, J lost 13 bases, and 6 bases stayed unmatched. Germline values: CDR1 KGHDR, CDR2 SFDVKD. The CDR3 is CATSDPGTAQFF. CDR3 in DNA: TGTGCCACCAGTGACCCCGGGACAGCCCAGTTCTTC.

This clonotype has just one count. Since no conserved phenylalanine or tryptophan closes the CDR3, a read error is the likely cause. The rearrangement joins TRBV20-1 to TRBJ2-7; D is unresolved. V lost 2 bases, J lost 0 bases, and 11 bases lay in between. Germline CDR1 and CDR2: DFQATT and SNEGSKA (reference sequence). This CDR3 has 14 residues. DNA for the CDR3: TGCAGTGCTAGAAACCCTGAGAGCTCCTACGAGCAGTACCTC. Protein: CSARNPESSYEQYL.

This clonotype was seen more than once but under ten times. The rearrangement links TRBV3-1 to TRBJ2-1; D possibly uses TRBD1 or TRBD2 (5 bases each). Germline CDR1 LGHDT, CDR2 YNNKEL (reference sequence). The CDR3 loop spans 14 amino acids. Trimming stripped 1 base from V and 3 bases from J, with 7 bases between. The CDR3: CASSQGGIYNEQFF. The CDR3 nucleotides are TGTGCCAGCAGCCAAGGGGGGATCTACAATGAGCAGTTCTTC.

The rearrangement links TRBV27 to TRBJ2-7; weak D call: TRBD1 (6 bases). This CDR3 is 13 amino acids long. Trimming took 6 bases from V and 7 from J, leaving 16 bases between them. Per the germline V gene, CDR1 is MNHEY and CDR2 is SMNVEV (reference sequence). The CDR3 spells CASRIGQRGEQYF. In DNA, the CDR3 is TGTGCCAGCAGGATTGGACAGCGAGGGGAGCAGTACTTC.

The chain has TRBV20-1 and TRBJ1-6, with 8 bases aligning to TRBD1. Trimming removed 5 bases from V and 0 bases from J; junction bases left unmatched: 6. The CDR3 is made up of 16 amino acids. Germline CDR1 reads DFQATT; CDR2 reads SNEGSKA (reference sequence). The CDR3 is CSAPRDRSSYNSPLHF. The CDR3 DNA follows: TGCAGTGCTCCTCGGGACAGGAGCTCCTATAATTCACCCCTCCACTTT.

The chain links TRBV3-1 to TRBJ2-1; 9 bases align to TRBD2. V lost 0 bases, J lost 0 bases, and 9 bases stayed unmatched. The germline gives CDR1 LGHDT, CDR2 YNNKEL (reference sequence). This CDR3 comprises 19 residues. In DNA form, the CDR3 reads TGTGCCAGCAGCCAAGATTTAGCGCGGGAGGGGAGCTCCTACAATGAGCAGTTCTTC. This translates into CASSQDLAREGSSYNEQFF.

This chain links TRBV20-1 with TRBJ2-1, with a possible D match to TRBD2 (6 bases). The CDR3 loop spans 12 amino acids. The germline V and J ends were trimmed by 1 base and 5 bases, with 6 bases remaining between them. Germline V gives CDR1 DFQATT, CDR2 SNEGSKA (reference sequence). In nucleotides, the CDR3 is TGCAGTGCTAGAGCTAGCGACAATGAGCAGTTCTTC. Its protein is CSARASDNEQFF.

This clonotype was seen once. This sequence joins TRBV6-1 and TRBJ2-7; 11 bases line up with TRBD1. J was trimmed by 6 bases and V by 6 bases; bases with no gene match: 4. The germline V gene encodes CDR1 MNHNS and CDR2 SASEGT. The CDR3 has 13 residues. The CDR3 nucleotides read TGTGCCAGCAGAGGGACAGGGGGATGCGAGCAGTACTTC. The encoded protein is CASRGTGGCEQYF.

This clonotype was detected a few times. The chain carries TRBV28 and TRBJ2-2; perhaps D is TRBD1 or TRBD2 (5 bases each). Trimming cost V 4 bases and J 8 bases, with 17 bases left between them. This CDR3 contains 15 residues. The germline gives CDR1 MDHEN, CDR2 SYDVKM. The CDR3 DNA reads TGTGCCAGCAGTTCCGGGACCGCGGTGGGAGGGGAGCTGTTTTTT. Amino acid sequence: CASSSGTAVGGELFF.

This clonotype was observed a handful of times. V and J are TRBV20-1 and TRBJ1-1; tentatively, D is TRBD1 (6 bases). This CDR3 contains 14 residues. With 5 bases removed from V and 6 bases from J, the gap between germline ends came to 19 bases. Germline V gene data show CDR1 as DFQATT and CDR2 as SNEGSKA (reference sequence). This CDR3 reads CSAPEGGGMAEAFF. The CDR3 region has the DNA TGCAGTGCTCCCGAGGGGGGAGGAATGGCTGAAGCTTTCTTT.

This clonotype was seen repeatedly, ten times or more. V is TRBV4-1 and J is TRBJ2-3; TRBD2 matches at 14 bases. V gave up 2 bases and J gave up 4 bases; unmatched junction bases: 11. The CDR3 covers 19 residues. Germline V gene lookup returns CDR1 MGHRA and CDR2 YSYEKL. This CDR3 is CASSQRLAGGPGGPDTQYF. The DNA for the CDR3 is TGCGCCAGCAGCCAACGACTAGCGGGAGGGCCCGGGGGGCCAGATACGCAGTATTTT.

The chain couples TRBV27 to TRBJ1-6; weak D call: TRBD1 (5 bases). The V gene lost 3 bases and the J gene lost 7 bases, with 7 bases spanning the gap. Germline loops: CDR1 MNHEY, CDR2 SMNVEV (reference sequence). This CDR3 is built from 13 residues. CDR3 sequence: CASSFWGNSPLHF. CDR3 DNA: TGTGCCAGCAGTTTTTGGGGGAATTCACCCCTCCACTTT.

The chain uses TRBV5-1 and TRBJ2-5, with D possibly matching TRBD1 (6 bases). Germline CDR1 SGHRS, CDR2 YFSETQ. The CDR3 is 15 residues long. With 1 base removed from V and 0 bases from J, the gap between germline ends came to 10 bases. The CDR3 nucleotides read TGCGCCAGCAGCTTGACAGGGCAGTACCAAGAGACCCAGTACTTC. Translation: CASSLTGQYQETQYF.

This clonotype showed up just a few times. The chain has TRBV12-3 or TRBV12-4 and TRBJ2-3; 14 nucleotides line up with TRBD2. The V and J ends lost 8 bases and 7 bases, in that order; junction bases with no gene match: 17. The CDR3 contains 18 residues. The CDR3 bases are TGTGCCAGCGCCCACGGGACTAGCGGGAGTATCCCAATCAATACGCAGTATTTT. Protein sequence: CASAHGTSGSIPINTQYF.

In this sample, this clonotype turned up many times. This chain connects TRBV5-1 to TRBJ2-7, with TRBD1 as a possible D gene (6 bases). V was shortened by 2 bases and J by 0 bases, with 9 bases between the two germline ends. The CDR3 covers 14 residues. Germline CDR1 and CDR2: SGHRS and YFSETQ. The CDR3 region has the DNA TGCGCCAGCAGCTTCAGGGGTCCCTCCTACGAGCAGTACTTC. Residues: CASSFRGPSYEQYF.

The V call is TRBV11-3, the J call TRBJ1-1, with D unresolved. The V and J ends lost 4 bases and 3 bases respectively, with 12 bases between them. Germline CDR1 reads SGHNT; CDR2 reads YENEEA. The CDR3 totals 14 residues. CDR3 sequence: CASSSNLGDTEAFF. CDR3 in DNA: TGTGCCAGCAGCTCTAATCTGGGTGACACTGAAGCTTTCTTT.

The sample holds a few counts of this clonotype. The chain is built from TRBV2 and TRBJ2-2, with TRBD1 matching over 8 bases. V trimming: 10 bases; J trimming: 3 bases; junction bases outside the gene matches: 4. Germline V gene sequence: CDR1 SNHLY, CDR2 FYNNEI. The CDR3 spans 13 residues. For the CDR3, the DNA is TGTGCCACCATGGGACAGGACACCGGGGAGCTGTTTTTT. It specifies CATMGQDTGELFF.

This chain uses TRBV29-1 with TRBJ1-2; unclear D gene. In germline, CDR1 is SQVTM, CDR2 ANQGSEA. V shed 0 bases and J shed 4 bases, with 24 bases lying between them. This CDR3 is built from 18 residues. DNA of the CDR3: TGCAGCGTTGAAGAAGGGTCCTTGGAGTCATTCCGAGGCTATGGCTACACCTTC. It encodes CSVEEGSLESFRGYGYTF.

This clonotype turned up a few times. The V and J genes are TRBV29-1 and TRBJ2-1, with 8 bases lining up with TRBD1. CDR1 and CDR2 (germline): SQVTM, ANQGSEA. The junction had 3 bases not matched to a gene; V was cut back by 1 base and J by 4 bases. CDR3 size: 14 residues. The CDR3 region has the DNA TGCAGCGTTGAAGGCAGGGGGCTGTACAATGAGCAGTTCTTC. Translating it yields CSVEGRGLYNEQFF.

This clonotype was seen many times. The genes are TRBV20-1 and TRBJ2-1; perhaps TRBD2 as D (6 bases). The V end was cut by 3 bases, the J end by 5 bases, with 20 bases between. This CDR3 region has 16 residues. In germline, CDR1 is DFQATT, CDR2 SNEGSKA (reference sequence). CDR3 region: CSASSQAASANNEQFF. For the CDR3, the DNA is TGCAGTGCTAGTTCTCAAGCGGCTAGCGCGAACAATGAGCAGTTCTTC.

Here the CDR3 DNA reads TGTGCCAGCAGCGTACGGGACCTAGCGAATGAGCAGTTCTTC. Protein: CASSVRDLANEQFF. This chain links TRBV7-8 with TRBJ2-1; D is perhaps TRBD2 (6 bases). Germline-derived CDR1 and CDR2 are SGHVS and FQNEAQ. V was cut by 5 bases and J by 7 bases, with 15 bases left in between. The CDR3 has 14 residues.

This clonotype was observed at least ten times. The rearrangement uses TRBV20-1 and TRBJ2-7; 7 bases map to TRBD1. The CDR3 has 14 amino acids. Germline CDR1 and CDR2: DFQATT and SNEGSKA (reference sequence). V lost 6 bases, J lost 1 base, and 9 bases stayed unmatched. CDR3 bases: TGCAGTGCGACATCCGGGACAGTGTCCTACGAGCAGTACTTC. Its translation is CSATSGTVSYEQYF.

The rearrangement links TRBV20-1 to TRBJ2-7; tentative D call: TRBD1 (5 bases). CDR1 is DFQATT and CDR2 is SNEGSKA in the germline V gene (reference sequence). The CDR3 loop spans 13 amino acids. Trimming pared 4 bases from V and 2 bases from J, leaving 12 bases between. The CDR3 sequence is CSAIETVTYEQYF. The CDR3 DNA follows: TGCAGTGCTATCGAGACAGTGACCTACGAGCAGTACTTC.